These 24 T cell receptor beta chains came from one sample sequenced in a study of T cell responses to AZD1222 COVID-19 vaccine. Repertoires were generated with immunoSEQ multiplex PCR, while TCRdb's copy carries only in-frame clones and drops some. The sample lists some 120,000 clones; about 91% were seen once. Source: peripheral blood, taken on day 0 of AZD1222 vaccination. All receptors come from an adult in good health.

The chain has TRBV30 and TRBJ2-7; the match to TRBD2 covers 13 bases. Germline V lookup: CDR1 GTSNPN, CDR2 SVGIG (reference sequence). This CDR3 has 19 amino acids. V gave up 0 bases and J gave up 2 bases; unmatched junction bases: 13. CDR3 nucleotides: TGTGCCTGGAGTGTAGTCCCGGGACTAGCGGGGCACAACGCCTACGAGCAGTACTTC. Translation gives CAWSVVPGLAGHNAYEQYF.

The chain employs TRBV6-5 and TRBJ2-2; D remains unclear. Germline-derived CDR1 and CDR2 are MNHEY and SVGAGI. V lost 8 bases and J lost 5, with 6 bases in between. CDR3 length: 11 residues. The CDR3 DNA reads TGTGCCAGCCAGAGAACCGGGGAGCTGTTTTTT. It specifies CASQRTGELFF.

This sequence joins TRBV7-8 and TRBJ1-1; D remains ambiguous. V dropped 1 base and J dropped 8 bases, with 11 bases sitting between them. The V gene's germline CDR1 is SGHVS and CDR2 FQNEAQ. This CDR3 is built from 13 residues. CDR3 region: CASSLVGIIEAFF. In DNA form, the CDR3 reads TGTGCCAGCAGCTTAGTTGGAATCATAGAAGCTTTCTTT.

This chain joins TRBV4-2 and TRBJ2-3; 7 positions match TRBD2. Germline CDR1 LGHNA, CDR2 YNFKEQ. This CDR3 spans 15 amino acids. J was trimmed by 4 bases and V by 1 base; bases with no gene match: 5. The CDR3 is CASSQGPLAPDTQYF. The CDR3 DNA is TGTGCCAGCAGCCAAGGCCCACTAGCGCCAGATACGCAGTATTTT.

This chain connects TRBV5-4 to TRBJ2-3, with D possibly being TRBD1 (6 bases). Looked up from germline, CDR1 is SGHNT and CDR2 is YYREEE (reference sequence). V lost 4 bases and J lost 1, with 13 bases in between. The CDR3 is 15 amino acids. The CDR3 spells CASSPTGPGTDTQYF. CDR3 bases: TGTGCCAGCAGCCCTACAGGGCCGGGCACAGATACGCAGTATTTT.

This clone was seen just once. V gene TRBV6-2 or TRBV6-3 combines with J gene TRBJ2-1; TRBD1 might be the D (6 bases). Per germline, CDR1 MNHEY and CDR2 SVGEGT. The V end was cut by 4 bases, the J end by 8 bases, with 9 bases between. The CDR3 contains 12 residues. This CDR3 reads CASSSQGYEQFF. DNA of the CDR3: TGTGCCAGCAGTTCCCAGGGGTATGAGCAGTTCTTC.

The chain links TRBV5-1 to TRBJ1-1; D ambiguous. Per germline, CDR1 SGHRS and CDR2 YFSETQ. The CDR3 totals 13 residues. Trimming removed 1 base at V and 1 base at J, with 5 bases between. Here the CDR3 DNA reads TGCGCCAGCAGCTTGTACGAGAACACTGAAGCTTTCTTT. Translated: CASSLYENTEAFF.

V gene TRBV29-1 combines with J gene TRBJ2-2; D is perhaps TRBD1 (5 bases). In germline, CDR1 is SQVTM, CDR2 ANQGSEA. This CDR3 is 14 amino acids long. With 8 bases removed from V and 6 bases from J, the gap between germline ends came to 19 bases. CDR3 protein: CSPPDQGLPGELFF. The CDR3 DNA reads TGCAGCCCCCCTGACCAGGGCTTACCCGGGGAGCTGTTTTTT.

This rearrangement joins TRBV5-6 to TRBJ2-7; unclear D gene. CDR1 is SGHDT and CDR2 is YYEEEE in the germline V gene. V was pared by 0 bases and J by 3 bases, with 13 bases between. The CDR3 is made up of 15 amino acids. The CDR3 sequence is CASSLARRLGYEQYF. The CDR3 DNA is TGTGCCAGCAGCTTGGCCCGGCGGCTGGGCTACGAGCAGTACTTC.

The J gene is TRBJ2-1, the V gene TRBV29-1; 11 bases are a match to TRBD2. Trimming at V came to 2 bases and at J to 10 bases, leaving 7 bases not matched to a gene. Per the germline V gene, CDR1 is SQVTM and CDR2 is ANQGSEA. The CDR3 is 14 residues long. DNA for the CDR3: TGCAGCGTTGAATCTCGCCTAGCGGGAGGAGAGCAGTTCTTC. Residues: CSVESRLAGGEQFF.

The CDR3 DNA reads as TGTGCCAGCAGCTGGGAGAGGGGCACAGATACGCAGTATTTT. This translates into CASSWERGTDTQYF. The chain has TRBV7-2 and TRBJ2-3; D may be TRBD2 (5 bases). Trimming left V 4 bases short and J 1 base short, with 9 bases between. Germline assignment: CDR1 SGHTA and CDR2 FQGNSA. This CDR3 is 14 amino acids long.

This sequence joins TRBV30 and TRBJ2-7, with 10 bases lining up with TRBD1. The CDR3 spans 13 residues. Germline values: CDR1 GTSNPN, CDR2 SVGIG (reference sequence). Trimming cost V 2 bases and J 8 bases; bases outside gene matches: 6. The CDR3 spells CAWSPDRGRKQYF. The CDR3 DNA reads TGTGCCTGGAGTCCTGACAGGGGGCGCAAGCAGTACTTC.

The genes are TRBV27 and TRBJ1-2, with a weak D call TRBD1 (5 bases). CDR3 length equals 15 residues. V gave up 3 bases and J gave up 5 bases, with 16 bases separating them. Germline V gene sequence: CDR1 MNHEY, CDR2 SMNVEV (reference sequence). CDR3 nucleotides: TGTGCCAGCAGTTTGGGGGTCCCTTCGACTTATGGCTACACCTTC. It specifies CASSLGVPSTYGYTF.

V gene TRBV19 combines with J gene TRBJ1-1, with D possibly being TRBD1 (6 bases). The CDR3 spans 14 residues. CDR1 and CDR2 from the germline V gene are LNHDA and SQIVND (reference sequence). V lost 5 bases, J lost 2 bases, and 12 bases lay in between. CDR3 amino acids: CASSPRDINTEAFF. CDR3 sequence (DNA): TGTGCCAGTAGTCCCCGGGACATTAACACTGAAGCTTTCTTT.

The CDR3 bases are TGTGCCAGCAGCTTAGAGGCGGGAGGAACCTACGAGCAGTACTTC. This codes for CASSLEAGGTYEQYF. The chain recombines TRBV7-7 with TRBJ2-7; 8 nucleotides align to TRBD2. In germline, CDR1 is SSHAT, CDR2 FNYEAQ (reference sequence). V lost 1 base and J lost 2; bases outside the gene matches: 4. The CDR3 length is 15 residues.

The V and J genes are TRBV19 and TRBJ2-1, with 8 bases aligning to TRBD2. The ends lost 5 bases at V and 4 bases at J; junction bases unmatched: 4. The CDR3 length is 14 residues. Per germline, CDR1 LNHDA and CDR2 SQIVND (reference sequence). The CDR3 region has the DNA TGTGCCAGTAGTTCTAGCGGGCCTTACAATGAGCAGTTCTTC. Its translation: CASSSSGPYNEQFF.

The chain employs TRBV28 and TRBJ2-7; 10 bases line up with TRBD2. Unmatched junction bases numbered 9, after V lost 5 bases and J lost 5 bases. CDR3 length: 15 amino acids. Per the germline V gene, CDR1 is MDHEN and CDR2 is SYDVKM. Here the CDR3 reads CASSTRAGGPHEQYF. For the CDR3, the DNA is TGTGCCAGCAGTACACGAGCGGGAGGGCCTCACGAGCAGTACTTC.

The chain links TRBV4-1 to TRBJ2-5; D might be TRBD1 or TRBD2, each matching 7 bases. The V end lost 4 bases, the J end lost 5 bases, and 17 bases lay between the germline ends. Germline V gives CDR1 MGHRA, CDR2 YSYEKL. The CDR3 is made up of 15 amino acids. The CDR3 is CASSPVDREGETQYF. CDR3 in DNA: TGCGCCAGCAGCCCAGTTGACAGGGAGGGCGAGACCCAGTACTTC.

V and J are TRBV7-9 and TRBJ1-1; D unresolved. CDR1 is SEHNR and CDR2 is FQNEAQ in the germline V gene (reference sequence). The CDR3 covers 15 residues. Trimming left V 2 bases short and J 2 bases short, with 12 bases between. The CDR3 sequence: CASSLIRAGNTEAFF. In nucleotides, the CDR3 is TGTGCCAGCAGCTTAATAAGGGCAGGAAACACTGAAGCTTTCTTT.

V is TRBV5-1 and J is TRBJ2-2; D is tentatively TRBD1 or TRBD2 (5 bases each). Germline V gene data show CDR1 as SGHRS and CDR2 as YFSETQ. The CDR3 consists of 17 residues. The V and J ends lost 4 bases and 2 bases respectively, with 18 bases between them. The CDR3 protein is CASSGPPGRKNTGELFF. In nucleotides, the CDR3 is TGCGCCAGCAGCGGGCCGCCGGGACGGAAAAACACCGGGGAGCTGTTTTTT.

This CDR3 reads CASSFGNRETNEKLFF. CDR3 DNA sequence: TGCGCCAGCAGCTTTGGAAACAGGGAGACTAATGAAAAACTGTTTTTT. The chain recombines TRBV5-1 with TRBJ1-4, with a weak D call TRBD1 (6 bases). The CDR3 spans 16 residues. The germline V and J ends were trimmed by 2 bases and 2 bases, with 13 bases remaining between them. Germline CDR1 reads SGHRS; CDR2 reads YFSETQ.

The chain recombines TRBV6-5 with TRBJ1-1, with D perhaps TRBD1 (6 bases). CDR1 is MNHEY and CDR2 is SVGAGI in the germline V gene. Trimming took off 2 bases at V and 11 bases at J, with 9 bases between the two ends. The CDR3 contains 11 residues. CDR3 DNA: TGTGCCAGCAGTTACGAGGGGGGGGCTTTCTTT. Its translation: CASSYEGGAFF.

The rearrangement uses TRBV19 and TRBJ2-3; the D call may be TRBD1 or TRBD2 (7 bases each). This CDR3 contains 17 residues. Germline assignment: CDR1 LNHDA and CDR2 SQIVND (reference sequence). Trimming left V 9 bases short and J 2 bases short, with 24 bases between. CDR3 DNA sequence: TGTGCCAGCGGAGGGGGCCGGCGGGGGATGGACACAGATACGCAGTATTTT. Amino acid sequence: CASGGGRRGMDTDTQYF.

This chain joins TRBV7-9 and TRBJ2-2; D unresolved. The CDR3 totals 12 residues. Deletions cut 4 bases from V and 5 bases from J, with 5 bases between. Germline V gene lookup returns CDR1 SEHNR and CDR2 FQNEAQ (reference sequence). The DNA for the CDR3 is TGTGCCAGCAGCTCCGAGACCGGGGAGCTGTTTTTT. Its protein product is CASSSETGELFF.